Only one count was recorded for the clone carrying this TCR beta chain. This entry is derived from a study of CD8 T cells in Susac syndrome. TCR beta from blood CD8+ and CD4+ T cells was sequenced. In contrast to the negatively isolated CD8+ and CD4+ T cells, TEMRA cells were FACS-enriched. Roughly 0.45 to 1 ug RNA was reverse transcribed with random hexamers. Multiplex immunoSEQ PCR targeted 54 Vbeta and 13 Jbeta TCR beta segments. TCRdb re-called the immunoSEQ multiplex PCR reads with MiXCR, one entry per CDR3 protein. The sample has 250,000 to 300,000 distinct CDR3 sequences; approximately 81% are singletons. The CDR3 consists of 14 residues. V dropped 8 bases and J dropped 9 bases, with 22 bases sitting between them. CDR1 is MNHNS, CDR2 SASEGT, per germline.

This chain connects TRBV6-1 to TRBJ1-1; no definite D call. Sequencing was carried out using CD8+ T cells from PBMCs. The TCR was taken from a human donor with multiple sclerosis. The CDR3 is CASPTWGPQSQAFF. The CDR3 DNA reads as TGTGCCAGCCCTACATGGGGTCCGCAATCTCAAGCTTTCTTT.